Presented here are 17 T cell receptor beta chains from one specimen sequenced in a study of immune heterogeneity within non-small cell lung tumors. Template material comprised bulk tumor genomic DNA at roughly 650 ng per sample. Several biopsies per primary tumor were taken during surgery, spaced as far apart as possible. With untreated, newly diagnosed non-small cell lung cancer, the patients went on to undergo curative surgery. Multiplex PCR amplified the TCR beta CDR3 region. Its first round ran for around 10 cycles with 32 V and 13 J primers. TCRdb re-derived calls from the multiplex PCR reads in MiXCR, one entry per CDR3 protein. The profile shows tens of thousands of distinct CDR3 sequences, around 28% of them singletons. Sequencing was done on a sample of lung tumor tissue. The receptors were gathered from a man in his forties with non-small cell lung cancer.

This clonotype was seen only a few times. The chain recombines TRBV15 with TRBJ1-4, with a weak D call TRBD1 (6 bases). The germline gives CDR1 LNHNV, CDR2 YYDKDF (reference sequence). V was pared by 0 bases and J by 7 bases, with 12 bases between. The CDR3 spans 15 residues. The CDR3 nucleotides are TGTGCCACCAGCAGAGAAGGGGGATCGAGTGAAAAACTGTTTTTT. Amino acid sequence: CATSREGGSSEKLFF. Together with reference TRBV15 and TRBJ1-4, the CDR3 gives the full variable domain: DAMVIQNPRYQVTQFGKPVTLSCSQTLNHNVMYWYQQKSSQAPKLLFHYYDKDFNNEADTPDNFQSRRPNTSFCFLDIRSPGLGDTAMYLCATSREGGSSEKLFFGSGTQLSVL.

As for this clonotype: At one end the junction does not follow the germline gene, possibly because of a read error. V and J are TRBV28 and TRBJ2-5; 9 bases agree with TRBD2. CDR3 length: 15 amino acids. Germline V gene lookup returns CDR1 MDHEN and CDR2 SYDVKM. The CDR3 DNA reads TGTGCCAGCAGTTTCAGCGCGGGAGGGTCGGAGACCCGGTACTTC. It encodes CASSFSAGGSETRYF.

Note on this clonotype: This may be a read error: a much more frequent sequence differs by one nucleotide. In DNA form, the CDR3 reads TGTGCCAGCGGGAAACAGACTAACGGGAGCAACGAGCAGTACTTC. It translates to CASGKQTNGSNEQYF. The chain couples TRBV7-8 to TRBJ2-7; a possible D gene is TRBD2 (6 bases). V gave up 8 bases and J gave up 5 bases, with 22 bases separating them. This CDR3 has 15 amino acids. Germline loops: CDR1 SGHVS, CDR2 FQNEAQ.

This clonotype was counted once. This may be a read error, as it is one base from a much larger clone. This chain connects TRBV6-1 to TRBJ2-7, with D possibly matching TRBD2 (5 bases). This CDR3 has 16 residues. Trimming pared 7 bases from V and 0 bases from J, leaving 19 bases between. The germline gives CDR1 MNHNS, CDR2 SASEGT. The CDR3 here is CASTRRVVDSSYEQYF. The CDR3 DNA is TGTGCCAGCACTAGACGAGTGGTGGACTCCTCCTACGAGCAGTACTTC.

This clonotype was seen at least ten times. The chain joins TRBV29-1 to TRBJ2-1; 11 nucleotides line up with TRBD2. V gave up 7 bases and J gave up 6 bases; unmatched junction bases: 8. Germline V gene data show CDR1 as SQVTM and CDR2 as ANQGSEA. CDR3 length equals 14 residues. CDR3 in DNA: TGCAGCGCAAGAACTAGCGGGAGTATCAATGAGCAGTTCTTC. It is translated as CSARTSGSINEQFF.

This clonotype was counted many times. The rearrangement uses TRBV24-1 and TRBJ2-7; perhaps TRBD1 as D (7 bases). V was clipped by 4 bases and J by 5 bases, with 14 bases between them. The CDR3 consists of 14 residues. Germline CDR1 KGHDR, CDR2 SFDVKD. DNA for the CDR3: TGTGCCACCAGTGACCACAGGGGCGGGAACGAGCAGTACTTC. Its protein is CATSDHRGGNEQYF.

This chain uses TRBV4-3 with TRBJ2-1; D may be TRBD1 (5 bases). The germline V and J ends were trimmed by 1 base and 5 bases, with 9 bases remaining between them. In germline, CDR1 is LGHNA, CDR2 YSLEER. The length of the CDR3 is 14 residues. CDR3 sequence: CASSQGGRNNEQFF. The CDR3 nucleotides are TGCGCCAGCAGCCAAGGGGGCAGAAACAATGAGCAGTTCTTC.

Note on this clonotype: A much larger clone sits a single nucleotide away, making a read error possible. The chain has TRBV27 and TRBJ1-5; D is ambiguous. The germline CDR1 and CDR2 sequences are MNHEY and SMNVEV (reference sequence). Trimming removed 5 bases from V and 2 bases from J, with 16 bases in between. The CDR3 is 16 amino acids. The CDR3 DNA sequence: TGTGCCAGCAGTAGGGCAGTGGGCATAGGCAATCAGCCCCAGCATTTT. It codes for CASSRAVGIGNQPQHF.

This clonotype was seen at least ten times. The chain combines TRBV14 with TRBJ1-5; 8 bases match TRBD1. Germline assignment: CDR1 SGHDN and CDR2 FVKESK. Unmatched junction bases numbered 6, after V lost 5 bases and J lost 3 bases. The CDR3 loop spans 15 amino acids. CDR3 in DNA: TGTGCCAGCAGCTCCGGACAGGGTTACAATCAGCCCCAGCATTTT. Protein product: CASSSGQGYNQPQHF.

J is TRBJ2-5 and V is TRBV11-3; D gene ambiguous. V was cut by 5 bases and J by 7 bases, with 11 bases left in between. Per the germline V gene, CDR1 is SGHNT and CDR2 is YENEEA. CDR3 length: 12 residues. CDR3 protein: CASSPGFGTQYF. CDR3 coding DNA: TGTGCCAGCAGCCCGGGTTTTGGGACCCAGTACTTC.

This clonotype was detected only a few times. The V gene is TRBV2, the J gene TRBJ2-5; D not resolved. Trimming took 4 bases from V and 2 from J, leaving 14 bases between them. Germline CDR1 reads SNHLY; CDR2 reads FYNNEI. This CDR3 has 15 amino acids. The CDR3 here is CASSVEFWGQETQYF. The CDR3 DNA follows: TGTGCCAGCAGTGTCGAATTCTGGGGTCAAGAGACCCAGTACTTC.

The chain carries TRBV7-8 and TRBJ1-4; TRBD1 aligns across 7 bases. V shed 4 bases, J shed 7 bases, and the junction held 3 bases outside the gene matches. CDR3 length: 13 amino acids. Per the germline V gene, CDR1 is SGHVS and CDR2 is FQNEAQ. This CDR3 is CASSSPGGEKLFF. CDR3 bases: TGTGCCAGCAGCTCGCCAGGGGGTGAAAAACTGTTTTTT.

Concerning this clonotype: A much larger clone lies one base from this, so it may be a read error. The gene calls are TRBV20-1 and TRBJ2-7, with D maybe TRBD2 (5 bases). Germline values: CDR1 DFQATT, CDR2 SNEGSKA (reference sequence). Trimming stripped 7 bases from V and 0 bases from J, with 10 bases between. The CDR3 runs to 12 residues. CDR3: CSVAGVSYEQYF. The CDR3 region has the DNA TGCAGTGTCGCCGGGGTCTCCTACGAGCAGTACTTC.

This clonotype occurred many times. The chain carries TRBV5-1 and TRBJ1-2, with TRBD1 matching over 9 bases. The CDR3 consists of 15 residues. CDR1 and CDR2 (germline): SGHRS, YFSETQ. J was trimmed by 2 bases and V by 4 bases; bases with no gene match: 6. Here the CDR3 DNA reads TGCGCCAGCAGCGGATGGACAGGGGCCAACTATGGCTACACCTTC. Its translation is CASSGWTGANYGYTF.

The table lists this clonotype with many counts. V and J are TRBV2 and TRBJ2-3, with 10 bases matching TRBD2. Trimming took 6 bases from V and 9 from J; bases not matched to a gene: 9. In germline, CDR1 is SNHLY, CDR2 FYNNEI. The CDR3 contains 14 residues. The DNA of the CDR3 is TGTGCCAGCAGGGGGAGCGGGAGGGCCGGGACGCAGTATTTT. Translated: CASRGSGRAGTQYF.

This clonotype came up many times. This chain links TRBV12-3 or TRBV12-4 with TRBJ1-2, with D perhaps TRBD1 (5 bases). The CDR3 covers 12 residues. V dropped 6 bases and J dropped 7 bases, with 12 bases sitting between them. The CDR3 DNA follows: TGTGCCAGCAGAGTTCCGCAGGGTGGCTACACCTTC. Translation gives CASRVPQGGYTF.

This clonotype appeared a single time. The V call is TRBV4-2, the J call TRBJ2-2; no reliable D call. The CDR3 spans 13 residues. Deletions cut 10 bases from V and 1 base from J, with 10 bases between. Germline CDR1 LGHNA, CDR2 YNFKEQ. This chain's CDR3 is CATAFGNTGELFF. The DNA of the CDR3 is TGTGCCACAGCCTTCGGGAACACCGGGGAGCTGTTTTTT.